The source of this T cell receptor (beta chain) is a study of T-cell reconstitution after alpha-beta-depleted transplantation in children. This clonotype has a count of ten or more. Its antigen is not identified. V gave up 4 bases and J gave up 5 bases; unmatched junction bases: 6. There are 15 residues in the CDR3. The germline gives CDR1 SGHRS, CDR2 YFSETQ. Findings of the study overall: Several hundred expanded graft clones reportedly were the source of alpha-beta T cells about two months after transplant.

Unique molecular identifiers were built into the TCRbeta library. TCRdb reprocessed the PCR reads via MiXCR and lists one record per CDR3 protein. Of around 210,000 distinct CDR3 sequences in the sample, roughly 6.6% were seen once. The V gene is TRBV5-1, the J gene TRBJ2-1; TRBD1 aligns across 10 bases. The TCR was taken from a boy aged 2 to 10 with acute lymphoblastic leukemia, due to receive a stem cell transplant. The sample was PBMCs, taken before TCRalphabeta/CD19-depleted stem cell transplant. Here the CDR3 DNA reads TGCGCCAGCAGCCGCAAGGACAGGGGGGACAATGAGCAGTTCTTC. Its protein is CASSRKDRGDNEQFF.